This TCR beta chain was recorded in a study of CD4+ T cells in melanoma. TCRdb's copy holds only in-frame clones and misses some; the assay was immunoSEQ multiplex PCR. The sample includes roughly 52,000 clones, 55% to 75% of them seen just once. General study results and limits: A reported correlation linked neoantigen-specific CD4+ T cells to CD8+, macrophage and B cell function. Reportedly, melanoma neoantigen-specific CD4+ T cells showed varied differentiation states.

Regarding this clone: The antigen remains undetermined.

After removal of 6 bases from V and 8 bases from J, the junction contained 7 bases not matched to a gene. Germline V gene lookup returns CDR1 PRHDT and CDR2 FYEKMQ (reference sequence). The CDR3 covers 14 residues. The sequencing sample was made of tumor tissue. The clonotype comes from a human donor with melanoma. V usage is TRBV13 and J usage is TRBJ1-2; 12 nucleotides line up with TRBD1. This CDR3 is CASRTGQGALGYTF. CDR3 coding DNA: TGTGCCAGCAGGACGGGACAGGGGGCACTGGGCTACACCTTC.